These 31 T cell receptor beta chains originate from one sample sequenced in a study of cytomegalovirus exposure and HLA in healthy donors. A multiplex PCR was run with 60 Vbeta primers and 13 Jbeta primers. Clones were read by immunoSEQ multiplex PCR, and TCRdb kept only the in-frame ones, dropping some. The sample records more than 150,000 clones, 70% to 85% being singletons. Sequenced input: PBMCs. Receptor source: a woman aged 50 to 65 in good health and CMV-seropositive.

This sequence joins TRBV10-2 and TRBJ2-7; 10 bases fit TRBD1. Germline V gene sequence: CDR1 WSHSY, CDR2 SAAADI. Trimming at V came to 2 bases and at J to 5 bases, leaving 3 bases not matched to a gene. This CDR3 spans 14 amino acids. The CDR3, as DNA: TGCGCCAGCAGTGAGGACAGGGGGCAGAACGAGCAGTACTTC. This gives the protein CASSEDRGQNEQYF.

The chain has TRBV5-5 and TRBJ1-2; D ambiguous. The CDR3 spans 14 residues. CDR1 is SGHKS, CDR2 YYEKEE, per germline (reference sequence). Deletions cut 4 bases from V and 8 bases from J, with 18 bases between. The CDR3 spells CASSRSPVIGGYTF. CDR3 coding DNA: TGTGCCAGCAGCCGATCGCCCGTCATTGGCGGCTACACCTTC.

The V gene is TRBV6-5, the J gene TRBJ1-6; D remains ambiguous. V lost 2 bases to trimming and J lost 6 bases, with 14 bases between them. The CDR3 totals 16 residues. Germline V gives CDR1 MNHEY, CDR2 SVGAGI. This CDR3 reads CASSYGEPSLNSPLHF. The CDR3 DNA reads as TGTGCCAGCAGTTACGGGGAGCCTTCACTTAATTCACCCCTCCACTTT.

The V call is TRBV14, the J call TRBJ2-3; weak D call: TRBD2 (6 bases). Deletions cut 4 bases from V and 7 bases from J, with 18 bases between. The germline V gene has CDR1 SGHDN and CDR2 FVKESK. The CDR3 loop spans 15 amino acids. The CDR3 DNA reads TGTGCCAGCAGCCGAGGGACTTTCCGGGGGTATACGCAGTATTTT. Translating gives CASSRGTFRGYTQYF.

The chain has TRBV6-5 and TRBJ2-7; TRBD2 matches 10 bases. V shed 2 bases, J shed 3 bases, and the junction held 7 bases outside the gene matches. The CDR3 loop spans 16 amino acids. Per the germline V gene, CDR1 is MNHEY and CDR2 is SVGAGI. As DNA, the CDR3 is TGTGCCAGCAGTTACCGCCTAGCGGGGGAGAGCTACGAGCAGTACTTC. Its protein product is CASSYRLAGESYEQYF.

J is TRBJ1-5 and V is TRBV2; D possibly corresponds to TRBD1 (5 bases). CDR3 length: 16 amino acids. V was clipped by 5 bases and J by 1 base, with 15 bases between them. The germline V gene has CDR1 SNHLY and CDR2 FYNNEI. The CDR3 sequence: CASSYQPGLSNQPQHF. The CDR3 nucleotides are TGTGCCAGCAGTTACCAACCGGGACTGAGCAATCAGCCCCAGCATTTT.

This clone was observed a handful of times. The chain is built from TRBV6-1 and TRBJ1-5; 9 positions match TRBD1. This CDR3 is built from 14 residues. Looked up from germline, CDR1 is MNHNS and CDR2 is SASEGT. The junction had 4 bases not matched to a gene; V was cut back by 6 bases and J by 4 bases. This CDR3 is CASRDGTGNQPQHF. The CDR3 DNA sequence: TGTGCCAGCAGAGACGGGACAGGGAATCAGCCCCAGCATTTT.

The CDR3: CASSPWGQGAVAYSPLHF. The CDR3 DNA reads TGTGCCAGCAGCCCATGGGGACAGGGGGCAGTCGCCTATTCACCCCTCCACTTT. V and J are TRBV7-2 and TRBJ1-6; the match to TRBD1 covers 12 bases. Trimming took 5 bases from V and 8 from J; bases not matched to a gene: 13. CDR1 SGHTA and CDR2 FQGNSA come from the germline V gene. The CDR3 is 18 amino acids.

This clone was recorded only once. The rearrangement joins TRBV5-1 to TRBJ1-3; TRBD1 matches 8 bases. The germline CDR1 and CDR2 sequences are SGHRS and YFSETQ. This CDR3 has 18 amino acids. V dropped 0 bases and J dropped 3; count of bases not matched to a gene: 11. Written as DNA, the CDR3 is TGCGCCAGCAGCTTGGGCGACAGGGGACCTCTGAGTGGAAACACCATATATTTT. Translating gives CASSLGDRGPLSGNTIYF.

The chain recombines TRBV29-1 with TRBJ2-3, with 13 bases matching TRBD2. This CDR3 is built from 14 residues. Germline CDR1 SQVTM, CDR2 ANQGSEA. V shed 6 bases, J shed 6 bases, and the junction held 6 bases outside the gene matches. The CDR3, as DNA: TGCAGCGTCGGGGGACTAGCGGGGAGGGATACGCAGTATTTT. This codes for CSVGGLAGRDTQYF.

The chain is built from TRBV29-1 and TRBJ2-1, with 10 bases aligning to TRBD2. The CDR3 is made up of 14 amino acids. With V trimmed by 8 bases and J by 5 bases, 9 bases remained unmatched. CDR1 is SQVTM, CDR2 ANQGSEA, per germline. The CDR3 sequence: CSYYRLAGNNEQFF. The CDR3 DNA sequence: TGCAGCTACTATCGACTAGCGGGCAACAATGAGCAGTTCTTC.

The chain couples TRBV5-6 to TRBJ1-5; TRBD1 might be the D (5 bases). This CDR3 spans 12 amino acids. Per germline, CDR1 SGHDT and CDR2 YYEEEE. V lost 0 bases and J 11 bases, leaving 9 bases between the germline ends. The CDR3 protein is CASSLEAGTQHF. For the CDR3, the DNA is TGTGCCAGCAGCTTGGAGGCAGGGACCCAGCATTTT.

The rearrangement uses TRBV12-5 and TRBJ1-2; 7 positions agree with TRBD1. V lost 6 bases to trimming and J lost 4 bases; unmatched junction nucleotides: 8. Germline CDR1 reads LGHNT; CDR2 reads FRNRAP. CDR3 length equals 14 residues. The DNA for the CDR3 is TGTGCTAGTGGCTTAAACGGGGACAGCTATGGCTACACCTTC. This encodes CASGLNGDSYGYTF.

This chain joins TRBV10-3 and TRBJ2-3; perhaps TRBD1 as D (6 bases). The CDR3 is made up of 15 amino acids. Trimming removed 10 bases at V and 2 bases at J, with 19 bases between. Germline values: CDR1 ENHRY, CDR2 SYGVKD. This CDR3 reads CATLPGHTNTDTQYF. The CDR3 nucleotides read TGTGCCACACTACCGGGACATACTAACACAGATACGCAGTATTTT.

The chain couples TRBV9 to TRBJ2-5, with 9 bases fitting TRBD2. Trimming cost V 0 bases and J 4 bases; bases outside gene matches: 4. Germline CDR1 SGDLS, CDR2 YYNGEE. CDR3 length: 15 residues. CDR3 sequence: CASSVGNSGGETQYF. In DNA, the CDR3 is TGTGCCAGCAGCGTAGGCAATAGCGGGGGAGAGACCCAGTACTTC.

J is TRBJ1-1 and V is TRBV29-1; D uncertain. The CDR3 is 16 amino acids. The germline CDR1 and CDR2 sequences are SQVTM and ANQGSEA. V lost 3 bases to trimming and J lost 0 bases, with 17 bases between them. CDR3 nucleotide sequence: TGCAGCGTTGATTCCCGCTCGGGAGTAATGAACACTGAAGCTTTCTTT. This translates into CSVDSRSGVMNTEAFF.

V usage is TRBV15 and J usage is TRBJ2-7, with a possible D match to TRBD1 (6 bases). This CDR3 is 13 amino acids long. The V end lost 5 bases, the J end lost 5 bases, and 13 bases lay between the germline ends. Per the germline V gene, CDR1 is LNHNV and CDR2 is YYDKDF (reference sequence). In DNA form, the CDR3 reads TGTGCCACCAGCCCAAACAGGGTTCACGAGCAGTACTTC. It encodes CATSPNRVHEQYF.

In its sample, this clone was seen a few times. The gene calls are TRBV4-2 and TRBJ2-3; D remains ambiguous. This CDR3 region has 16 residues. Germline loops: CDR1 LGHNA, CDR2 YNFKEQ. V was cut by 1 base and J by 3 bases, with 14 bases left in between. The CDR3 here is CASSQAGSVGTDTQYF. CDR3 DNA: TGTGCCAGCAGCCAAGCAGGTTCGGTTGGAACAGATACGCAGTATTTT.

The chain links TRBV27 to TRBJ2-6, with 9 bases fitting TRBD1. The V and J ends lost 1 base and 0 bases, in that order; junction bases with no gene match: 1. Germline V lookup: CDR1 MNHEY, CDR2 SMNVEV (reference sequence). CDR3 size: 17 residues. The CDR3 is CASSLLDRGSGANVLTF. The CDR3 DNA reads as TGTGCCAGCAGTTTATTGGACAGGGGCTCTGGGGCCAACGTCCTGACTTTC. Full variable domain (outside the CDR3, taken from reference TRBV27 and TRBJ2-6): EAQVTQNPRYLITVTGKKLTVTCSQNMNHEYMSWYRQDPGLGLRQIYYSMNVEVTDKGDVPEGYKVSRKEKRNFPLILESPSPNQTSLYFCASSLLDRGSGANVLTFGAGSRLTVL.

This clone was seen only a few times. This sequence joins TRBV6-5 and TRBJ2-7, with TRBD2 matching 7 bases. Germline CDR1 and CDR2: MNHEY and SVGAGI. V lost 7 bases and J lost 1; bases outside the gene matches: 7. The CDR3 is 14 residues long. This chain's CDR3 is CASKRGGGSYEQYF. CDR3 bases: TGTGCCAGCAAACGGGGCGGGGGTTCCTACGAGCAGTACTTC.

The J gene is TRBJ1-5, the V gene TRBV2; possibly TRBD1 for D (6 bases). This CDR3 has 14 amino acids. From germline, CDR1 is SNHLY and CDR2 FYNNEI. V lost 6 bases and J lost 6, with 15 bases in between. The chain's CDR3 is CASRGQGGGQPQHF. In nucleotides, the CDR3 is TGTGCCAGCAGAGGGCAGGGAGGGGGTCAGCCCCAGCATTTT.

The J gene is TRBJ2-1, the V gene TRBV25-1; weak D call: TRBD1 (5 bases). The CDR3 is made up of 15 amino acids. CDR1 MGHDK and CDR2 SYGVNS come from the germline V gene. Trimming took off 6 bases at V and 7 bases at J, with 19 bases between the two ends. This CDR3 is CASSSGALVKNEQFF. As DNA, the CDR3 is TGTGCCAGCAGCTCTGGGGCGCTTGTTAAGAATGAGCAGTTCTTC. Together with reference TRBV25-1 and TRBJ2-1, the CDR3 gives the full variable domain: EADIYQTPRYLVIGTGKKITLECSQTMGHDKMYWYQQDPGMELHLIHYSYGVNSTEKGDLSSESTVSRIRTEHFPLTLESARPSHTSQYLCASSSGALVKNEQFFGPGTRLTVL.

The rearrangement uses TRBV10-3 and TRBJ1-5, with TRBD1 matching 8 bases. J lost 5 bases, V lost 6 bases, and 3 bases had no gene match. There are 13 residues in the CDR3. The germline CDR1 and CDR2 sequences are ENHRY and SYGVKD. In DNA, the CDR3 is TGTGCCATCAGGGGACAGGACGATCAGCCCCAGCATTTT. Residues: CAIRGQDDQPQHF.

CDR3 DNA sequence: TGTGCCAGCAGCAGAGACAGCTCTGGGGCCAACGTCCTGACTTTC. It is translated as CASSRDSSGANVLTF. This sequence joins TRBV7-2 and TRBJ2-6; D is perhaps TRBD1 (5 bases). The CDR3 is 15 amino acids. Germline values: CDR1 SGHTA, CDR2 FQGNSA. V was clipped by 5 bases and J by 0 bases, with 8 bases between them.

V gene TRBV2 combines with J gene TRBJ1-5, with 9 bases fitting TRBD1. Per the germline V gene, CDR1 is SNHLY and CDR2 is FYNNEI. Losses at the gene ends were 3 bases for V and 9 bases for J; bases not matched to a gene: 6. This CDR3 is 14 amino acids long. The CDR3 spells CASSDGQGLRPQHF. The CDR3 coding sequence is TGTGCCAGCAGTGACGGACAGGGGCTTCGGCCCCAGCATTTT.

The genes are TRBV10-3 and TRBJ1-5; 8 bases are a match to TRBD1. CDR3 length: 16 amino acids. V dropped 0 bases and J dropped 6; count of bases not matched to a gene: 7. Germline CDR1 ENHRY, CDR2 SYGVKD. The CDR3: CAISESTGQGAQPQHF. CDR3 coding DNA: TGTGCCATCAGTGAGTCAACCGGACAGGGAGCTCAGCCCCAGCATTTT.

The sample holds one count of this clone. The chain is built from TRBV19 and TRBJ1-6, with D possibly matching TRBD1 (5 bases). The V and J ends lost 4 bases and 8 bases respectively, with 12 bases between them. CDR1 LNHDA and CDR2 SQIVND come from the germline V gene (reference sequence). This CDR3 has 14 residues. The chain's CDR3 is CASSTAGFHSPLHF. DNA of the CDR3: TGTGCCAGTAGTACCGCAGGGTTCCATTCACCCCTCCACTTT.

The chain recombines TRBV5-1 with TRBJ1-2, with D unresolved. Trimming removed 5 bases at V and 2 bases at J, with 10 bases between. The CDR3 runs 13 residues. Germline loops: CDR1 SGHRS, CDR2 YFSETQ. CDR3 region: CASRDGRNYGYTF. In nucleotides, the CDR3 is TGCGCCAGCAGGGACGGGAGAAACTATGGCTACACCTTC. The whole variable domain, remainder taken from reference TRBV5-1 and TRBJ1-2, is KAGVTQTPRYLIKTRGQQVTLSCSPISGHRSVSWYQQTPGQGLQFLFEYFSETQRNKGNFPGRFSGRQFSNSRSEMNVSTLELGDSALYLCASRDGRNYGYTFGSGTRLTVV.

The chain couples TRBV7-9 to TRBJ1-1; D gene unclear. The CDR3 is made up of 13 amino acids. V lost 3 bases and J 7 bases, leaving 12 bases between the germline ends. CDR1 is SEHNR, CDR2 FQNEAQ, per germline (reference sequence). Written as DNA, the CDR3 is TGTGCCAGCAGCTTGACATCCTACAATGAAGCTTTCTTT. Its translation is CASSLTSYNEAFF. The full variable domain, with the rest looked up from reference TRBV7-9 and TRBJ1-1, is DTGVSQNPRHKITKRGQNVTFRCDPISEHNRLYWYRQTLGQGPEFLTYFQNEAQLEKSRLLSDRFSAERPKGSFSTLEIQRTEQGDSAMYLCASSLTSYNEAFFGQGTRLTVV.

The chain combines TRBV29-1 with TRBJ1-1, with D perhaps matching TRBD1 (6 bases). V lost 0 bases and J lost 8, with 7 bases in between. The germline V gene encodes CDR1 SQVTM and CDR2 ANQGSEA. The CDR3 consists of 11 residues. Written as DNA, the CDR3 is TGCAGCGTTGAAGACGGGACAGAAGCTTTCTTT. Residues: CSVEDGTEAFF.

The chain couples TRBV6-1 to TRBJ2-2, with D tentatively TRBD2 (5 bases). Germline V lookup: CDR1 MNHNS, CDR2 SASEGT. The V gene lost 4 bases and the J gene lost 6 bases, with 9 bases spanning the gap. The CDR3 sequence is 13 residues long. The CDR3: CASSAKEAGELFF. The DNA for the CDR3 is TGTGCCAGCAGTGCCAAGGAGGCCGGGGAGCTGTTTTTT.